The next 12 T cell receptor beta chains were all read from a single sample in a study of blood T cell repertoires in COVID-19. Profiled with immunoSEQ multiplex PCR; TCRdb holds only in-frame clones, not every one. The sample lists about 190,000 clones, 85% to 90% occurring once. The source material was peripheral blood. Every receptor here comes from a human donor in a cohort sampled during active COVID-19.

This clone has just one count. The gene calls are TRBV30 and TRBJ2-5; a weak D match, TRBD1 (5 bases). Trimming stripped 0 bases from V and 2 bases from J, with 7 bases between. This CDR3 region has 13 residues. Germline CDR1 and CDR2: GTSNPN and SVGIG (reference sequence). The CDR3 spells CAWSVQGQETQYF. In DNA form, the CDR3 reads TGTGCCTGGAGTGTTCAGGGACAAGAGACCCAGTACTTC.

This clone was recorded once. J is TRBJ1-1 and V is TRBV5-1; D ambiguous. From germline, CDR1 is SGHRS and CDR2 YFSETQ. The ends were cut back, 4 bases at V and 6 bases at J, with 19 bases in the middle. The CDR3 spans 15 residues. Written as DNA, the CDR3 is TGCGCCAGCAGCACTGGTGGGAGCTGGAAGCCTGAAGCTTTCTTT. Amino acids: CASSTGGSWKPEAFF.

This chain uses TRBV7-2 with TRBJ1-6; 7 positions match TRBD1. Germline values: CDR1 SGHTA, CDR2 FQGNSA. This CDR3 contains 16 residues. V trimming: 1 base; J trimming: 5 bases; junction bases outside the gene matches: 5. CDR3 protein: CASSLVGTENNSPLHF. CDR3 DNA: TGTGCCAGCAGCTTAGTTGGGACAGAGAATAATTCACCCCTCCACTTT. Complete variable domain (other parts from reference TRBV7-2 and TRBJ1-6): GAGVSQSPSNKVTEKGKDVELRCDPISGHTALYWYRQSLGQGLEFLIYFQGNSAPDKSGLPSDRFSAERTGGSVSTLTIQRTQQEDSAVYLCASSLVGTENNSPLHFGNGTRLTVT.

The chain couples TRBV18 to TRBJ1-2, with a possible D match to TRBD1 (5 bases). The length of the CDR3 is 15 residues. The V gene's germline CDR1 is KGHSH and CDR2 LQKENI. V lost 1 base and J lost 4, with 13 bases in between. The chain's CDR3 is CASSPRTETVYGYTF. Here the CDR3 DNA reads TGTGCCAGCTCACCACGCACCGAGACAGTCTATGGCTACACCTTC.

V gene TRBV6-6 combines with J gene TRBJ1-3; D call uncertain. Germline values: CDR1 MNHNY, CDR2 SVGAGI (reference sequence). Between the trimmed V and J ends, which lost 2 bases and 3 bases, there was a span of 8 bases. The CDR3 contains 14 residues. The DNA of the CDR3 is TGTGCCAGCAGTTACGCAGGCTTTGGAAACACCATATATTTT. Encoded protein: CASSYAGFGNTIYF.

The gene calls are TRBV19 and TRBJ2-7; 7 bases map to TRBD1. The CDR3 contains 16 residues. Trimming cost V 4 bases and J 2 bases; bases outside gene matches: 11. Germline lookup yields CDR1 LNHDA and CDR2 SQIVND (reference sequence). The CDR3 DNA follows: TGTGCCAGTAGTACAACCTTAAACAGGGGCCCCTACGAGCAGTACTTC. Its translation is CASSTTLNRGPYEQYF.

The chain carries TRBV5-5 and TRBJ2-5; the match to TRBD1 covers 7 bases. Losses at the gene ends were 5 bases for V and 5 bases for J; bases not matched to a gene: 9. The CDR3 is 14 residues long. In germline, CDR1 is SGHKS, CDR2 YYEKEE (reference sequence). CDR3 protein: CASSSARGLETQYF. CDR3 DNA sequence: TGTGCCAGCAGTTCCGCTAGGGGGCTGGAGACCCAGTACTTC.

For this clone: One end of the junction is discordant with germline, which a read error may explain. V usage is TRBV6-6 and J usage is TRBJ1-2, with TRBD1 identical over 8 bases. CDR3 length: 11 amino acids. Looked up from germline, CDR1 is MNHNY and CDR2 is SVGAGI (reference sequence). The DNA for the CDR3 is TGTGCCAGCAGTTCATCGGGACAGGCTTTCTTC. Its protein product is CASSSSGQAFF.

The chain employs TRBV11-2 and TRBJ2-7; perhaps TRBD2 as D (6 bases). This CDR3 has 16 residues. V was trimmed by 3 bases and J by 1 base, leaving 16 bases between them. CDR1 is SGHAT, CDR2 FQNNGV, per germline. CDR3 amino acids: CASSFVSVGGSYEQYF. The CDR3 nucleotides are TGTGCCAGCAGCTTTGTCTCTGTGGGGGGATCCTACGAGCAGTACTTC.

The rearrangement joins TRBV6-2 or TRBV6-3 to TRBJ2-7; D unclear. This CDR3 has 13 amino acids. V lost 4 bases and J 0 bases, leaving 7 bases between the germline ends. Looked up from germline, CDR1 is MNHEY and CDR2 is SVGEGT. The CDR3 DNA sequence: TGTGCCAGCAGTTTCGGTGACTCCTACGAGCAGTACTTC. Translation: CASSFGDSYEQYF.

The chain joins TRBV6-1 to TRBJ2-7; D possibly corresponds to TRBD2 (7 bases). Germline assignment: CDR1 MNHNS and CDR2 SASEGT. V lost 3 bases, J lost 0 bases, and 15 bases lay in between. This CDR3 contains 16 residues. As DNA, the CDR3 is TGTGCCAGCAGTGATGTGGGGGGGCTGGGCTCCTACGAGCAGTACTTC. It encodes CASSDVGGLGSYEQYF.

This clone was detected only once. The chain combines TRBV7-2 with TRBJ1-1; TRBD1 matches 7 bases. CDR3 length equals 13 residues. CDR1 and CDR2 from the germline V gene are SGHTA and FQGNSA. Trimming removed 6 bases from V and 4 bases from J; junction bases left unmatched: 5. The CDR3 DNA is TGTGCCAGCAGACCGACAGGGCCCACTGAAGCTTTCTTT. Encoded protein: CASRPTGPTEAFF.